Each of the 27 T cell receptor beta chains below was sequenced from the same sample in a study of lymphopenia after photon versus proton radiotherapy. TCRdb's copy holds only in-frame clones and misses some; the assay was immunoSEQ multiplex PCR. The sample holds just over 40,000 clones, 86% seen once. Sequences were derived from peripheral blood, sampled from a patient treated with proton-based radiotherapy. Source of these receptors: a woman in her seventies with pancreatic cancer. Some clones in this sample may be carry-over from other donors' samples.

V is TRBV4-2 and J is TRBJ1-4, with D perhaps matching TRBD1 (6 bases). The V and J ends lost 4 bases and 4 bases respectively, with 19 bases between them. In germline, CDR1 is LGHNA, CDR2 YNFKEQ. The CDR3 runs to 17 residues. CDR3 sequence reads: CASSRTQDRSYNEKLFF. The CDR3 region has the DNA TGTGCCAGCAGCCGAACCCAAGACAGGTCTTATAATGAAAAACTGTTTTTT.

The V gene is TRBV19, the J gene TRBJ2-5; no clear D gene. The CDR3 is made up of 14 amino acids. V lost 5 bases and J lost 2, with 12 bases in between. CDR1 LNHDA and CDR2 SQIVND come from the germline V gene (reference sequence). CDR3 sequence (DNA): TGTGCCAGTAGTCCCGAGACTTCGCAAGAGACCCAGTACTTC. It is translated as CASSPETSQETQYF.

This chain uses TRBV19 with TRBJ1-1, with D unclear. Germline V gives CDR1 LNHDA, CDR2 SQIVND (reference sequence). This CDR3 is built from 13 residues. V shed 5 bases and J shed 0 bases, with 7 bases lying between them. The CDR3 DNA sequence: TGTGCCAGTAGTGAGTCGATGAACACTGAAGCTTTCTTT. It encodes CASSESMNTEAFF.

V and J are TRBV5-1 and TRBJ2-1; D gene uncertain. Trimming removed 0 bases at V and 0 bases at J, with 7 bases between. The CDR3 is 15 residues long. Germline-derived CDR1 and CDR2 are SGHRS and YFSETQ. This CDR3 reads CASSLDSRSYNEQFF. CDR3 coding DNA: TGCGCCAGCAGCTTGGACTCTCGCTCCTACAATGAGCAGTTCTTC.

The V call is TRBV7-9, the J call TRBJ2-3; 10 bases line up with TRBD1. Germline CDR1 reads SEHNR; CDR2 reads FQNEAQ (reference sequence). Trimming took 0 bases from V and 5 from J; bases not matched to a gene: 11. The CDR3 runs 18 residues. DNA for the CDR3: TGTGCCAGCAGCTTAGCAAAGGGGACAGGGGCTCTGGGAGATACGCAGTATTTT. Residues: CASSLAKGTGALGDTQYF.

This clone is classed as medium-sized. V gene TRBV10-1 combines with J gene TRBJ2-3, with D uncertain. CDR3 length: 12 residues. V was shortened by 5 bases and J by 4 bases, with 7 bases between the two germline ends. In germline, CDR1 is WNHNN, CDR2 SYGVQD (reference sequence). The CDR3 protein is CASSQGPDTQYF. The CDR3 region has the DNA TGCGCCAGCAGTCAAGGGCCAGATACGCAGTATTTT.

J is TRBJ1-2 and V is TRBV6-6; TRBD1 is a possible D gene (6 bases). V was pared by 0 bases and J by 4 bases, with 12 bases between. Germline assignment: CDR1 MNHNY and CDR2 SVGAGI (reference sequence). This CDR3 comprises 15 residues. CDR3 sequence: CASSYSRGARYGYTF. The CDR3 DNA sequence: TGTGCCAGCAGTTACTCGAGGGGGGCGCGCTATGGCTACACCTTC.

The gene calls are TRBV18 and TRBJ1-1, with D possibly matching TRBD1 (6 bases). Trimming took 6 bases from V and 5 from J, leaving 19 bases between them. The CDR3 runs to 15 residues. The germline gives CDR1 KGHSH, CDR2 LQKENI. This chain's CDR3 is CASSDRTGARTEAFF. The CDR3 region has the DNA TGTGCCAGCTCCGACCGGACGGGGGCTCGTACTGAAGCTTTCTTT.

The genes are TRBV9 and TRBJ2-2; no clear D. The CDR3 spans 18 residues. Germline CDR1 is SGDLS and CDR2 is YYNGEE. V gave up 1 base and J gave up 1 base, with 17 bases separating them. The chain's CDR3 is CASSVNPPPALNTGELFF. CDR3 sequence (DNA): TGTGCCAGCAGCGTAAACCCCCCCCCAGCGCTGAACACCGGGGAGCTGTTTTTT.

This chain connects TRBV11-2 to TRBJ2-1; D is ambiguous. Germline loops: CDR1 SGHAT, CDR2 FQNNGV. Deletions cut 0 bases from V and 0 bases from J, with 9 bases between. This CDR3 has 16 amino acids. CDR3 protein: CASSLDQASSYNEQFF. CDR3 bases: TGTGCCAGCAGCTTAGATCAGGCGAGCTCCTACAATGAGCAGTTCTTC.

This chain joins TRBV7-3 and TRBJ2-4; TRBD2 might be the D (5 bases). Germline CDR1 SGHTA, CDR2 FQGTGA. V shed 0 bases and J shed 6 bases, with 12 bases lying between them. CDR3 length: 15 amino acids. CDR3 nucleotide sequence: TGTGCCAGCAGCTTAACGAGCGGAACTGGAAACATTCAGTACTTC. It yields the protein CASSLTSGTGNIQYF.

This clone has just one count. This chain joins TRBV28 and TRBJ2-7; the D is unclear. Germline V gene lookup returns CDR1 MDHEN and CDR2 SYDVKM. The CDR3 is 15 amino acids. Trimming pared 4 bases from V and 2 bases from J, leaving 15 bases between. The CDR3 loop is CASSSAQPPTYEQYF. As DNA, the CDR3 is TGTGCCAGCAGTTCGGCCCAGCCCCCAACCTACGAGCAGTACTTC.

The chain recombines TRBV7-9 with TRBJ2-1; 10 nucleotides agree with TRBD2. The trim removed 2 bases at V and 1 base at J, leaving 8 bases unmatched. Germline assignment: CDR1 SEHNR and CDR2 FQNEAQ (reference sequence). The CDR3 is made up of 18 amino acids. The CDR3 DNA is TGTGCCAGCAGCTTATTACTAGCGGGACGGGGGTCCTACAATGAGCAGTTCTTC. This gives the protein CASSLLLAGRGSYNEQFF.

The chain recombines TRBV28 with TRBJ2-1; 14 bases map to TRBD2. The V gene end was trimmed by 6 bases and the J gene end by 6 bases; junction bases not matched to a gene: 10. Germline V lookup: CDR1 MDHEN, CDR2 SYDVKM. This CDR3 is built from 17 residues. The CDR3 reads CASSLTSGRAGGNEQFF. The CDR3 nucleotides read TGTGCCAGCAGCCTGACTAGCGGGAGGGCGGGTGGCAATGAGCAGTTCTTC. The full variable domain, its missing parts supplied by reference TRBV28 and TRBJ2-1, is DVKVTQSSRYLVKRTGEKVFLECVQDMDHENMFWYRQDPGLGLRLIYFSYDVKMKEKGDIPEGYSVSREKKERFSLILESASTNQTSMYLCASSLTSGRAGGNEQFFGPGTRLTVL.

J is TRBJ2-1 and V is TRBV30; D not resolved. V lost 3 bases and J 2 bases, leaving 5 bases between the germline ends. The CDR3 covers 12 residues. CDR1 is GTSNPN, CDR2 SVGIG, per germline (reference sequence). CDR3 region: CAWSHPYNEQFF. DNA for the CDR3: TGTGCCTGGAGCCATCCCTACAATGAGCAGTTCTTC.

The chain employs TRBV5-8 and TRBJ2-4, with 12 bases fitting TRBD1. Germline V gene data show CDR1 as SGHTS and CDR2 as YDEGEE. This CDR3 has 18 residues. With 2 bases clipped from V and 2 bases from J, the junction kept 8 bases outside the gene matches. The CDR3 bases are TGTGCCAGCAGCTTCGCGGGGACAGGGGGCGATACCAAAAACATTCAGTACTTC. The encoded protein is CASSFAGTGGDTKNIQYF.

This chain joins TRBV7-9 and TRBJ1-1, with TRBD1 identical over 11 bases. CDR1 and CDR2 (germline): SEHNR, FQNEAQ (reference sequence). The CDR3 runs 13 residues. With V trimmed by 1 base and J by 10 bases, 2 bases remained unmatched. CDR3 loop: CASSLVGQGAAFF. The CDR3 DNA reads TGTGCCAGCAGCTTAGTTGGACAGGGGGCAGCTTTCTTT.

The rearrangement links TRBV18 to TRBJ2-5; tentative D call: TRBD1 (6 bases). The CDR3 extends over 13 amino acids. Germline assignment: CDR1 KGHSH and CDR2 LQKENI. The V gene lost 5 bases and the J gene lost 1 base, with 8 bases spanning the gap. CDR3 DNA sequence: TGTGCCAGCTCAAGACAGGTCCAAGAGACCCAGTACTTC. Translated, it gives CASSRQVQETQYF.

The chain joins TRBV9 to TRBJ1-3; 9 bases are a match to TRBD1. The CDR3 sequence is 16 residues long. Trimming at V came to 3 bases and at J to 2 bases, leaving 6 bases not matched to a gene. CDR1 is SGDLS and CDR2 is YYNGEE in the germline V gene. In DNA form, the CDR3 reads TGTGCCAGCAGCGAGACAGGGGGTAACCCTGGAAACACCATATATTTT. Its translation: CASSETGGNPGNTIYF.

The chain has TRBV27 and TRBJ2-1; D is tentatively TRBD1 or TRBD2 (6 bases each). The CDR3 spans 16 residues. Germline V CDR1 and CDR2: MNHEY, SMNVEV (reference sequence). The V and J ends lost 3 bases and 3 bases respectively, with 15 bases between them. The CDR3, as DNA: TGTGCCAGCAGTTTCAATTCCGGGGGCAACTACAATGAGCAGTTCTTC. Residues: CASSFNSGGNYNEQFF.

In nucleotides, the CDR3 is TGTGCCAGCAGCCAAGACACTAGTCGGGATACGCAGTATTTT. Translating it yields CASSQDTSRDTQYF. The chain couples TRBV4-2 to TRBJ2-3, with a weak D call TRBD2 (5 bases). Trimming removed 0 bases at V and 6 bases at J, with 10 bases between. The CDR3 contains 14 residues. The germline gives CDR1 LGHNA, CDR2 YNFKEQ.

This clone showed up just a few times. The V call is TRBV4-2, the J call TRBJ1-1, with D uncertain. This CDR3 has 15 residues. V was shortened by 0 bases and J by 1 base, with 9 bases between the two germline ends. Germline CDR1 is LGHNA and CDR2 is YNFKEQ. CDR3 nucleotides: TGTGCCAGCAGCCAAGATTTAATGGAGAACACTGAAGCTTTCTTT. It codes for CASSQDLMENTEAFF.

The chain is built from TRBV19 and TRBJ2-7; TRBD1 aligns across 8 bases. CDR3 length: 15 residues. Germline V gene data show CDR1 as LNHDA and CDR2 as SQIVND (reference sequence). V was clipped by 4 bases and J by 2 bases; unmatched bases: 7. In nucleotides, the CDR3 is TGTGCCAGTAGTAACTCCGGACAGGGACCCTACGAGCAGTACTTC. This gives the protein CASSNSGQGPYEQYF.

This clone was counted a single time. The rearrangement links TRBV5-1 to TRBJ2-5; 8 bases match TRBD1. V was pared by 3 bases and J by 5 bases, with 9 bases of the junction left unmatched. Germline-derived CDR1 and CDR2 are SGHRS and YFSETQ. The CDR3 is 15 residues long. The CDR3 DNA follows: TGCGCCAGCAGCTCCGGACAGGGAATTGGGGAGACCCAGTACTTC. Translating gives CASSSGQGIGETQYF.

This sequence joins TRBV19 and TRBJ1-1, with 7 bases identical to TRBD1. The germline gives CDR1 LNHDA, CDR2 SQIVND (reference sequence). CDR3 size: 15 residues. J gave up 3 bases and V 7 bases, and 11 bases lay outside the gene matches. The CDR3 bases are TGTGCCAGTACGGTGCCAGGGGGTTTGTACACTGAAGCTTTCTTT. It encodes CASTVPGGLYTEAFF.

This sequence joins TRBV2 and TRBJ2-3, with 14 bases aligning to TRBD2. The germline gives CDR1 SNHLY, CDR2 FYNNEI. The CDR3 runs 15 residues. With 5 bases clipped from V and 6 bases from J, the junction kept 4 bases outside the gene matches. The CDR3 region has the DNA TGTGCCAGCAGTCGACTAGCGGGAGGGGCGGATACGCAGTATTTT. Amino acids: CASSRLAGGADTQYF.

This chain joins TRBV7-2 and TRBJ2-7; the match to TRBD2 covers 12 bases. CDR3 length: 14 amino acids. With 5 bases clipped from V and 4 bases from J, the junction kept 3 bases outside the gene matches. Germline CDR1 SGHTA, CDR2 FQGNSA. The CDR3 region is CASSTLAGGYEQYF. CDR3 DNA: TGTGCCAGCAGCACACTAGCGGGGGGATACGAGCAGTACTTC.